Each of the 7 T cell receptor beta chains below was sequenced from the same sample in a study of blood T cell repertoires in COVID-19. This table comes from immunoSEQ multiplex PCR, and its TCRdb copy is limited to in-frame clones, with some not included. The table lists 120,000 to 150,000 clones, 70% to 90% of them singletons, with roughly 2.9% in the top ten. Material: peripheral blood. Every receptor here comes from a woman between 40 and 50 years old with active or convalescent COVID-19.

V gene TRBV7-2 combines with J gene TRBJ1-2; 12 bases fit TRBD1. CDR1 and CDR2 from the germline V gene are SGHTA and FQGNSA. This CDR3 contains 14 residues. V shed 5 bases and J 8 bases; nucleotides not matched to a gene: 6. CDR3 region: CASSPGDRGRGYTF. In nucleotides, the CDR3 is TGTGCCAGCAGCCCCGGGGACAGGGGGCGAGGCTACACCTTC.

This chain joins TRBV19 and TRBJ1-3; tentative D call: TRBD1 (5 bases). Germline V gene sequence: CDR1 LNHDA, CDR2 SQIVND (reference sequence). CDR3 length: 16 amino acids. V was shortened by 6 bases and J by 3 bases, with 18 bases between the two germline ends. The DNA of the CDR3 is TGTGCCAGTAGCGCCGCGGGGGACCTTGTTGGAAACACCATATATTTT. It translates to CASSAAGDLVGNTIYF.

The rearrangement links TRBV7-9 to TRBJ2-3, with 7 bases fitting TRBD2. There are 15 residues in the CDR3. The V gene's germline CDR1 is SEHNR and CDR2 FQNEAQ (reference sequence). The junction had 8 bases not matched to a gene; V was cut back by 6 bases and J by 2 bases. CDR3 region: CASRPSRGVTDTQYF. The CDR3, as DNA: TGTGCCAGCAGGCCCAGCCGGGGGGTCACAGATACGCAGTATTTT.

The chain joins TRBV28 to TRBJ1-4, with D uncertain. In germline, CDR1 is MDHEN, CDR2 SYDVKM. This CDR3 contains 11 residues. V gave up 6 bases and J gave up 7 bases, with 6 bases separating them. The CDR3 spells CASSRIEKLFF. In DNA, the CDR3 is TGTGCCAGCAGCAGGATTGAAAAACTGTTTTTT.

At least ten counts were recorded for this clone. The chain has TRBV4-1 and TRBJ2-3, with a possible D match to TRBD1 (6 bases). Germline-derived CDR1 and CDR2 are MGHRA and YSYEKL. This CDR3 contains 16 residues. V lost 2 bases and J 0 bases, leaving 12 bases between the germline ends. The CDR3 sequence is CASSQLDSLSTDTQYF. For the CDR3, the DNA is TGCGCCAGCAGCCAATTGGACAGTCTCAGCACAGATACGCAGTATTTT.

The rearrangement joins TRBV7-9 to TRBJ1-2; no clear D gene. Trimming took off 5 bases at V and 5 bases at J, with 9 bases between the two ends. The V gene's germline CDR1 is SEHNR and CDR2 FQNEAQ (reference sequence). The CDR3 spans 12 residues. This CDR3 reads CASSVWEYGYTF. The CDR3 coding sequence is TGTGCCAGCAGCGTATGGGAGTATGGCTACACCTTC.

The chain recombines TRBV7-9 with TRBJ2-1, with D tentatively TRBD2 (5 bases). Trimming cost V 5 bases and J 6 bases, with 11 bases left between them. This CDR3 is built from 13 residues. CDR1 is SEHNR and CDR2 is FQNEAQ in the germline V gene (reference sequence). CDR3 sequence reads: CASSLSGPNEQFF. CDR3 bases: TGTGCCAGCAGCCTCAGCGGCCCCAATGAGCAGTTCTTC.